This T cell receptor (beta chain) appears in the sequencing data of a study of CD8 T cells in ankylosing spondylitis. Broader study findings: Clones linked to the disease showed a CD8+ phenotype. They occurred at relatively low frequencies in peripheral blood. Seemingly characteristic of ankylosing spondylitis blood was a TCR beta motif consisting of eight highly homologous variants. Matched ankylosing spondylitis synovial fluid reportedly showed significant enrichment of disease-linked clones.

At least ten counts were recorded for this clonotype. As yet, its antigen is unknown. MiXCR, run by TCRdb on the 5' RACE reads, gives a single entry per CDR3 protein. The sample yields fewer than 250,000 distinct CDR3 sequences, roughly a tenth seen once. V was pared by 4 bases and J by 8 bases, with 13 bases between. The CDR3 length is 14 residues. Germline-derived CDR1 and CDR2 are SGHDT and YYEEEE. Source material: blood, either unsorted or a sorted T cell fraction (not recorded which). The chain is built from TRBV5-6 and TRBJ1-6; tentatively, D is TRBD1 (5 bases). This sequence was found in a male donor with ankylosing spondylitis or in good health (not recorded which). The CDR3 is CASSPRDGYSPLHF. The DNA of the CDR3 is TGTGCCAGCAGCCCTCGGGACGGCTATTCACCCCTCCACTTT.